These 19 T cell receptor beta chains were sequenced from one sample in a study of T cells in Graves' hyperthyroidism and ophthalmopathy. RNA transcripts yielded amplified TCR beta CDR3 regions. TCR CDR3 underwent first-round RT-PCR with the HTBI primer set. MiXCR, applied by TCRdb to the multiplex PCR reads, yields one record per CDR3 protein. The table has about 640,000 distinct CDR3 sequences, around 20% seen once; the top ten hold 34%. The sequencing input was blood. These receptor sequences come from a man younger than 45 with Graves' ophthalmopathy.

The CDR3 DNA follows: TGCAGCGTTGGTGGGCTAGCGGGCCGCGGGTCTGGATACGAGCAGTACTTC. Amino acid sequence: CSVGGLAGRGSGYEQYF. The J gene is TRBJ2-7, the V gene TRBV29-1; 8 nucleotides agree with TRBD2. CDR1 and CDR2 (germline): SQVTM, ANQGSEA. V shed 4 bases and J 4 bases; nucleotides not matched to a gene: 18. CDR3 size: 17 residues.

This CDR3 reads CASSLKPGGTEAFF. In DNA form, the CDR3 reads TGTGCCAGCAGCTTAAAGCCGGGGGGGACTGAAGCTTTCTTT. The chain uses TRBV7-2 and TRBJ1-1, with a possible D match to TRBD1 (5 bases). The CDR3 contains 14 residues. Germline CDR1 SGHTA, CDR2 FQGNSA. Trimming left V 2 bases short and J 5 bases short, with 12 bases between.

This clonotype occurred many times. The chain recombines TRBV9 with TRBJ2-7; 10 bases are a match to TRBD1. The germline V gene has CDR1 SGDLS and CDR2 YYNGEE. The V and J ends lost 3 bases and 5 bases, in that order; junction bases with no gene match: 5. The CDR3 loop spans 14 amino acids. CDR3 region: CASSAGTGDHEQYF. CDR3 DNA sequence: TGTGCCAGCAGCGCCGGGACAGGGGACCACGAGCAGTACTTC.

The gene calls are TRBV19 and TRBJ2-3, with TRBD2 matching 7 bases. With V trimmed by 3 bases and J by 3 bases, 6 bases remained unmatched. The CDR3 covers 15 residues. Germline lookup yields CDR1 LNHDA and CDR2 SQIVND (reference sequence). CDR3 sequence: CASSMKRGRTDTQYF. CDR3 nucleotides: TGTGCCAGTAGTATGAAACGCGGGAGAACAGATACGCAGTATTTT.

The chain couples TRBV28 to TRBJ2-2; 7 positions agree with TRBD2. With V trimmed by 2 bases and J by 5 bases, 8 bases remained unmatched. The CDR3 contains 16 residues. The germline gives CDR1 MDHEN, CDR2 SYDVKM. The DNA of the CDR3 is TGTGCCAGCAGTTTACCTCGCGGGAGAGATACCGGGGAGCTGTTTTTT. It is translated as CASSLPRGRDTGELFF.

This clonotype was recorded at least ten times. The V gene is TRBV6-1, the J gene TRBJ2-5, with 10 bases aligning to TRBD1. Germline CDR1 and CDR2: MNHNS and SASEGT. V trimming: 9 bases; J trimming: 7 bases; junction bases outside the gene matches: 17. CDR3 size: 16 residues. This CDR3 reads CASLGQGKGRWGTQYF. Written as DNA, the CDR3 is TGTGCCAGTTTGGGACAGGGGAAGGGCCGCTGGGGGACCCAGTACTTC.

This clonotype appeared a few times. The J gene is TRBJ2-1, the V gene TRBV30; D remains unclear. The CDR3 is 15 amino acids. Trimming took 4 bases from V and 2 from J, leaving 15 bases between them. Germline V gene sequence: CDR1 GTSNPN, CDR2 SVGIG (reference sequence). CDR3: CAWTYRHAPYNEQFF. For the CDR3, the DNA is TGTGCCTGGACCTACAGACACGCACCCTACAATGAGCAGTTCTTC.

The chain is built from TRBV6-5 and TRBJ2-2, with D uncertain. Germline V CDR1 and CDR2: MNHEY, SVGAGI. The V gene lost 0 bases and the J gene lost 5 bases, with 7 bases spanning the gap. The CDR3 covers 14 residues. The CDR3: CASSYSILTGELFF. CDR3 coding DNA: TGTGCCAGCAGTTACTCAATACTTACCGGGGAGCTGTTTTTT.

The table lists this clonotype with many counts. The chain links TRBV18 to TRBJ2-1; D gene uncertain. CDR3 size: 13 residues. V lost 8 bases to trimming and J lost 0 bases, with 8 bases between them. Germline V gene data show CDR1 as KGHSH and CDR2 as LQKENI. CDR3 in amino acids: CASLDPSYNEQFF. The CDR3 DNA follows: TGTGCCAGCCTGGACCCCTCCTACAATGAGCAGTTCTTC.

The table lists this clonotype with many counts. J is TRBJ2-3 and V is TRBV30, with D perhaps being TRBD1 or TRBD2 (5 bases each). Between the trimmed V and J ends, which lost 2 bases and 2 bases, there was a span of 14 bases. Germline V gene sequence: CDR1 GTSNPN, CDR2 SVGIG (reference sequence). The CDR3 totals 15 residues. The CDR3: CAWSMTGHLTDTQYF. The CDR3 coding sequence is TGTGCCTGGAGTATGACGGGGCACCTCACAGATACGCAGTATTTT.

This clonotype has just one count. The V and J genes are TRBV6-1 and TRBJ2-5; 7 nucleotides line up with TRBD1. The germline V gene encodes CDR1 MNHNS and CDR2 SASEGT. V lost 8 bases and J lost 5; bases outside the gene matches: 8. CDR3 size: 13 residues. The CDR3 bases are TGTGCCAGCGGCCCCAGGGGGTTGGAGACCCAGTACTTC. This codes for CASGPRGLETQYF.

The sample holds a few counts of this clonotype. This chain uses TRBV5-6 with TRBJ2-7; 12 nucleotides align to TRBD2. The CDR3 spans 13 residues. The trim removed 6 bases at V and 5 bases at J, leaving 3 bases unmatched. Germline V gene sequence: CDR1 SGHDT, CDR2 YYEEEE. For the CDR3, the DNA is TGTGCCAGCATACTAGCGGGAGGCCACGAGCAGTACTTC. This translates into CASILAGGHEQYF.

The table lists this clonotype with a few counts. The rearrangement links TRBV15 to TRBJ2-7; 10 positions agree with TRBD2. The CDR3 has 15 residues. Germline CDR1 is LNHNV and CDR2 is YYDKDF (reference sequence). Germline trimming cut 5 bases from V and 0 bases from J; bases unmatched to any gene: 4. CDR3 DNA sequence: TGTGCCACCAGCCCGCTAGCGGGAGTCTCCTACGAGCAGTACTTC. Translation gives CATSPLAGVSYEQYF.

A word on this clonotype: This could be a read error, since a much larger clone is one nucleotide away. The chain uses TRBV6-2 or TRBV6-3 and TRBJ1-1; 11 bases fit TRBD1. Germline V lookup: CDR1 MNHEY, CDR2 SVGEGT. This CDR3 is built from 15 residues. The CDR3 here is CAILLRDRGNTETFF. CDR3 sequence (DNA): TGTGCCATACTTCTTCGGGACAGGGGGAACACTGAAACTTTCTTT.

This clonotype was counted between two and nine times. The V gene is TRBV19, the J gene TRBJ2-7; TRBD2 matches 10 bases. Germline CDR1 LNHDA, CDR2 SQIVND (reference sequence). CDR3 length equals 15 residues. The trim removed 3 bases at V and 2 bases at J, leaving 4 bases unmatched. CDR3 sequence reads: CASSIGSGRTYEQYF. CDR3 nucleotide sequence: TGTGCCAGTAGTATTGGTAGCGGGAGGACCTACGAGCAGTACTTC.

CDR3 bases: TGTGCCAGCAGGCCGGACAGGCGCACCTCCTACGAGCAGTACTTC. This encodes CASRPDRRTSYEQYF. The chain uses TRBV6-1 and TRBJ2-7, with TRBD1 matching over 7 bases. The V gene end was trimmed by 6 bases and the J gene end by 0 bases; junction bases not matched to a gene: 8. Looked up from germline, CDR1 is MNHNS and CDR2 is SASEGT. The CDR3 runs to 15 residues.

This clonotype was detected ten times or more. The V gene is TRBV5-1, the J gene TRBJ2-7; TRBD1 matches 7 bases. CDR3 size: 14 residues. Germline values: CDR1 SGHRS, CDR2 YFSETQ. The junction had 5 bases not matched to a gene; V was cut back by 3 bases and J by 2 bases. The chain's CDR3 is CASSSRDSPYEQYF. In DNA, the CDR3 is TGCGCCAGCAGCTCCCGGGACAGCCCCTACGAGCAGTACTTC.

This sequence joins TRBV7-9 and TRBJ2-7, with D possibly matching TRBD2 (6 bases). The CDR3 contains 13 residues. V was clipped by 5 bases and J by 4 bases, with 12 bases between them. The V gene's germline CDR1 is SEHNR and CDR2 FQNEAQ (reference sequence). DNA for the CDR3: TGTGCCAGCAGCCCAGCCGGGAGATACGAGCAGTACTTC. Translating gives CASSPAGRYEQYF.

The chain has TRBV18 and TRBJ2-7; no firm D call. With 3 bases removed from V and 3 bases from J, the gap between germline ends came to 9 bases. The CDR3 runs 13 residues. The germline V gene has CDR1 KGHSH and CDR2 LQKENI. CDR3 nucleotides: TGTGCCAGCTCACCGGGTGCCGTCTACGAGCAGTACTTC. The encoded protein is CASSPGAVYEQYF.